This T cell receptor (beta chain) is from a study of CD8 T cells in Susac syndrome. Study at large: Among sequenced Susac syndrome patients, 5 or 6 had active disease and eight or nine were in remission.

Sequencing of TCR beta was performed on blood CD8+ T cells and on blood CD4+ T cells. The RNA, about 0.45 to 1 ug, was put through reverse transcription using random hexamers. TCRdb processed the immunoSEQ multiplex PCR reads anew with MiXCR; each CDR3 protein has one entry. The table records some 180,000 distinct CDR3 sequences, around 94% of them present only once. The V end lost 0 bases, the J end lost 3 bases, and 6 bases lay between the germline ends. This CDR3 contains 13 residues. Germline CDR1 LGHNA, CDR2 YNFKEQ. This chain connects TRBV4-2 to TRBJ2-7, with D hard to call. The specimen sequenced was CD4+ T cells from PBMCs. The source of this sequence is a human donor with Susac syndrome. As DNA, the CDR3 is TGTGCCAGCAGCCAAGATAGGCTCTACGAGCAGTACTTC. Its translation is CASSQDRLYEQYF.